This T cell receptor (beta chain) is drawn from a study of vaccination effects on CD4 cells after COVID-19. The overall study: Two recovered convalescent patients were sampled 16 days and one week pre-vaccination. Two million PBMC per well were cultured with around 9.1 IU/ml IL-2 and roughly 9.9 ug/ml peptides.

TCRdb's copy holds only in-frame clones and misses some; the assay was immunoSEQ multiplex PCR. The data contain more than 60,000 clones, under 85% of them singletons. Investigators separated out CD4+ T cells once around 9 days of culture had passed. For this clone: Antigen: not known.

The sequence was collected from a human donor who had a prior SARS-CoV-2 infection. The input for sequencing was CD4+ T cells from PBMCs cultured without peptide, taken before COVID-19 vaccination.

The CDR3 sequence is CASSFGTSGRRRSDTQYF. Written as DNA, the CDR3 is TGTGCCAGCAGCTTTGGGACTAGCGGGAGGCGTAGGTCAGATACGCAGTATTTT. The chain combines TRBV5-6 with TRBJ2-3, with TRBD2 matching 15 bases. Losses at the gene ends were 2 bases for V and 4 bases for J; bases not matched to a gene: 8. The CDR3 consists of 18 residues. The germline V gene encodes CDR1 SGHDT and CDR2 YYEEEE.